This T cell receptor beta chain came from a study of siplizumab effects on memory and regulatory T cells. This clone has more than one count but fewer than ten. Sequenced by immunoSEQ multiplex PCR; TCRdb stores in-frame clones only, minus some. The sample lists around 100,000 clones, approximately 94% occurring once. Sequencing input: non-Treg CD4+ T cells sorted from blood. This receptor was identified in a human donor in good health.

The CDR3 sequence is CASIFSGSEAFF. The CDR3 DNA is TGTGCCAGCATCTTCTCAGGGTCTGAAGCTTTCTTT. The chain is built from TRBV28 and TRBJ1-1; tentatively, D is TRBD1 (5 bases). Germline loops: CDR1 MDHEN, CDR2 SYDVKM. Trimming left V 7 bases short and J 6 bases short, with 12 bases between. This CDR3 is 12 amino acids long.